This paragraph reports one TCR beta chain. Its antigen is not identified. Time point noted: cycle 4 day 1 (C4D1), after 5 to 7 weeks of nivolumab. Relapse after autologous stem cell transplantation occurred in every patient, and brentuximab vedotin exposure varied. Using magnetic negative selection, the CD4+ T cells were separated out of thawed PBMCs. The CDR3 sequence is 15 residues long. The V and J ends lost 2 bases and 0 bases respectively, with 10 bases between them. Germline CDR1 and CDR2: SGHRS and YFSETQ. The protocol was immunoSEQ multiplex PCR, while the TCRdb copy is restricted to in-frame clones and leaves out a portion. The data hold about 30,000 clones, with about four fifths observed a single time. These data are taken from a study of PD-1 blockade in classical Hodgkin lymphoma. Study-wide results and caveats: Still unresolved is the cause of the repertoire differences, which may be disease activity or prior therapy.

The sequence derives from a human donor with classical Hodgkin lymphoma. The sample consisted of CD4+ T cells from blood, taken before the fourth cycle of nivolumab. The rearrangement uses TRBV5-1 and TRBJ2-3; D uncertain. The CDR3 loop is CASSLQSPSTDTQYF. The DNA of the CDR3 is TGCGCCAGCAGCTTACAGTCCCCTAGCACAGATACGCAGTATTTT. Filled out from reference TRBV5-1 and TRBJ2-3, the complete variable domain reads KAGVTQTPRYLIKTRGQQVTLSCSPISGHRSVSWYQQTPGQGLQFLFEYFSETQRNKGNFPGRFSGRQFSNSRSEMNVSTLELGDSALYLCASSLQSPSTDTQYFGPGTRLTVL.